This TCR beta chain was sequenced for a study of PD-L1 blockade in urothelial cancer. Turning to the study itself: Analysis of the blood was performed 3 weeks (second dose) and 6 weeks after treatment start.

On this clone: The DNA is left out, because the CDR3 cannot be placed on it with certainty; the CDR3 is given as TCRdb lists it.

Time point in this sample: peripheral blood 6 weeks after treatment start. Measured with immunoSEQ multiplex PCR; TCRdb has only the in-frame clones, and not every one. The table lists about 120,000 clones, around 89% of them singletons. The CDR3 region is 21 residues in length, termini included. The chain employs TRBV21-1 and TRBJ2-6; the DNA was not compared with TRBD2, the D call given in the table. TRBV21-1 is a pseudogene segment. This clonotype originated in a man aged 55 to 70 with urothelial cancer. Sequencing was performed on PBMCs, taken around atezolizumab (anti-PD-L1) treatment. CDR3: CASTQRTSGRKVGAGANVLTF.